The next 10 T cell receptor beta chains were all read from a single sample in a study of cytomegalovirus exposure and HLA in healthy donors (dated by TCRdb to the late 2010s). Receptors were amplified or captured by the immunoSEQ multiplex PCR assay. A mixture of 60 forward primers for TCR Vbeta segments and 13 reverse primers for TCR Jbeta segments was used in the multiplex PCR. TCRdb took over this immuneACCESS table, retaining in-frame rearrangements with V and J assigned. Such tables are incomplete; in checked studies, under half of the missing clones stem from an unresolved V gene, and the remainder is unexplained. This sample comprises more than 80,000 clones, 70% to 80% of them detected only once. Roughly 0.79% of the sample goes to the ten largest clones. Sequenced sample: PBMCs. These receptors were collected from a boy aged 10-17 years in good health and CMV-seronegative.

The chain uses TRBV15 and TRBJ2-3, with 12 positions matching TRBD2. The CDR3 extends over 16 amino acids. Germline V gives CDR1 LNHNV, CDR2 YYDKDF (reference sequence). Losses at the gene ends were 8 bases for V and 3 bases for J; bases not matched to a gene: 9. CDR3 nucleotides: TGTGCCACCGCCTTGGGAACTAGCGGGAGGACAGATACGCAGTATTTT. It yields the protein CATALGTSGRTDTQYF. Using reference TRBV15 and TRBJ2-3 for the parts outside the CDR3, the full variable domain is DAMVIQNPRYQVTQFGKPVTLSCSQTLNHNVMYWYQQKSSQAPKLLFHYYDKDFNNEADTPDNFQSRRPNTSFCFLDIRSPGLGDTAMYLCATALGTSGRTDTQYFGPGTRLTVL.

This clone appeared a few times. The chain recombines TRBV4-3 with TRBJ2-5; 10 nucleotides agree with TRBD2. V lost 0 bases and J lost 2; bases outside the gene matches: 3. The V gene's germline CDR1 is LGHNA and CDR2 YSLEER. This CDR3 region has 16 residues. CDR3 sequence: CASSQEPSGGQETQYF. The CDR3 nucleotides are TGCGCCAGCAGCCAAGAGCCTAGCGGGGGTCAAGAGACCCAGTACTTC.

This clone has just one count. The genes are TRBV28 and TRBJ2-4, with TRBD2 matching over 7 bases. This CDR3 contains 16 residues. From germline, CDR1 is MDHEN and CDR2 SYDVKM. Trimming took 7 bases from V and 1 from J; bases not matched to a gene: 10. The DNA of the CDR3 is TGTGCCAGCAATTCGGGGACTATCGGGGCCAAAAACATTCAGTACTTC. Amino acid sequence: CASNSGTIGAKNIQYF.

The chain links TRBV5-4 to TRBJ2-5; a possible D gene is TRBD2 (7 bases). V lost 6 bases and J lost 2, with 17 bases in between. The V gene's germline CDR1 is SGHNT and CDR2 YYREEE (reference sequence). The CDR3 totals 15 residues. CDR3: CASTPPGGRQETQYF. CDR3 DNA: TGTGCCAGCACCCCCCCGGGGGGCCGGCAAGAGACCCAGTACTTC.

V gene TRBV30 combines with J gene TRBJ1-6; the D is unclear. The CDR3 is 16 amino acids. Trimming left V 2 bases short and J 0 bases short, with 11 bases between. The V gene's germline CDR1 is GTSNPN and CDR2 SVGIG (reference sequence). DNA of the CDR3: TGTGCCTGGAGTAGGAGGCTGAGCTCCTATAATTCACCCCTCCACTTT. It encodes CAWSRRLSSYNSPLHF.

This sequence joins TRBV6-1 and TRBJ1-2; TRBD1 matches at 9 bases. The CDR3 is 18 residues long. Looked up from germline, CDR1 is MNHNS and CDR2 is SASEGT. Trimming cost V 2 bases and J 3 bases; bases outside gene matches: 13. CDR3 coding DNA: TGTGCCAGCAGTGAAAAGAGAACCGGGACAGGGACTTACTATGGCTACACCTTC. Its translation is CASSEKRTGTGTYYGYTF.

The rearrangement joins TRBV28 to TRBJ2-1; D is unclear. The length of the CDR3 is 12 residues. Germline CDR1 and CDR2: MDHEN and SYDVKM. The ends were cut back, 2 bases at V and 8 bases at J, with 7 bases in the middle. This chain's CDR3 is CASSLAGHEQFF. Here the CDR3 DNA reads TGTGCCAGCAGTTTAGCAGGCCATGAGCAGTTCTTC.

The chain has TRBV29-1 and TRBJ1-2; 7 bases map to TRBD1. CDR1 is SQVTM and CDR2 is ANQGSEA in the germline V gene. V shed 5 bases and J 2 bases; nucleotides not matched to a gene: 2. This CDR3 has 12 amino acids. The CDR3 sequence: CSVYRGNYGYTF. For the CDR3, the DNA is TGCAGCGTTTACAGGGGCAACTATGGCTACACCTTC.

This chain uses TRBV28 with TRBJ1-1; D is unresolved. CDR1 is MDHEN, CDR2 SYDVKM, per germline. The CDR3 runs 15 residues. V was cut by 0 bases and J by 1 base, with 9 bases left in between. CDR3 region: CASSLWGRWNTEAFF. The CDR3 DNA sequence: TGTGCCAGCAGTTTATGGGGCAGGTGGAACACTGAAGCTTTCTTT.

This clone was counted between two and nine times. The CDR3 DNA follows: TGTGCCAGCAGGCCACAGACGAACACCGGGGAGCTGTTTTTT. The encoded protein is CASRPQTNTGELFF. This chain uses TRBV9 with TRBJ2-2; D unresolved. Germline V CDR1 and CDR2: SGDLS, YYNGEE. Between the trimmed V and J ends, which lost 5 bases and 0 bases, there was a span of 8 bases. The CDR3 consists of 14 residues.